This TCR beta chain comes out of a study of PD-L1 blockade in urothelial cancer. The wider study: From 0 to 3 prior chemotherapy regimens had been given to the patients. A median approximately 150,000 T cells were found in blood samples. Samples came from 3 weeks, at the second dose, and 6 weeks into treatment.

As to time point: peripheral blood 6 weeks after treatment start. V shed 4 bases, J shed 0 bases, and the junction held 19 bases outside the gene matches. Germline loops: CDR1 SGHDN, CDR2 FVKESK. The CDR3 loop spans 20 amino acids. Assay: immunoSEQ multiplex PCR; the TCRdb copy retains only in-frame clones and omits some. Among about 130,000 clones listed, around 86% were seen once. Concerning this clone: What it binds is not known.

Study-wide points: Pretreatment peripheral blood TCR clonality that fell below the median predicted better survival among the patients studied.

The material was PBMCs, obtained around atezolizumab (anti-PD-L1) treatment. The clonotype originates from a middle-aged man with urothelial cancer. This chain uses TRBV14 with TRBJ2-7, with TRBD1 matching 9 bases. For the CDR3, the DNA is TGTGCCAGCAGCCTTAGACCGGGACAGGGCAATCCGCGGGACTCCTACGAGCAGTACTTC. Its protein is CASSLRPGQGNPRDSYEQYF.